This T cell receptor (beta chain) derives from a study of cytomegalovirus exposure and HLA in healthy donors. Across the whole study: An earlier analysis found 95 million to 140 million unique TCR beta sequences from approximately 200 million T cells.

The CDR3 length is 17 residues. Germline lookup yields CDR1 SGDLS and CDR2 YYNGEE. The ends lost 7 bases at V and 5 bases at J; junction bases unmatched: 11. Overall study results and limits: An observed cluster of highly shared sequence variants was recorded as a likely sequencing artifact.

On this clone: Its matching antigen is unknown.

In the PCR, 60 Vbeta and 13 Jbeta primers were used. Data came from immunoSEQ multiplex PCR; TCRdb stores just in-frame clones and leaves some out. The clone table shows around 140,000 clones, with the ten largest holding approximately 1.6%. The receptor's source is a woman between 40 and 55 years old in good health and CMV-seropositive. Sequenced input: PBMCs. The chain joins TRBV9 to TRBJ2-3; TRBD2 aligns across 15 bases. CDR3 in amino acids: CASGGRTSGRGGDTQYF. CDR3 nucleotide sequence: TGTGCCAGCGGCGGGAGGACTAGCGGGAGGGGAGGAGATACGCAGTATTTT. Drawing the rest from reference TRBV9 and TRBJ2-3, the complete variable domain is DSGVTQTPKHLITATGQRVTLRCSPRSGDLSVYWYQQSLDQGLQFLIQYYNGEERAKGNILERFSAQQFPDLHSELNLSSLELGDSALYFCASGGRTSGRGGDTQYFGPGTRLTVL.